These 5 T cell receptor beta chains came from one sample sequenced in a study of graft-versus-host responses after intestinal transplantation. The data were produced by immunoSEQ multiplex PCR, yet TCRdb's version contains in-frame clones alone and is incomplete. In the table there are over 80,000 clones, 86% of which are singletons. Sequencing used PBMCs, obtained 255 days after intestinal transplant. The source is a human patient who received an intestinal transplant, so some T cells may come from the graft donor.

This clone has a handful of counts. The chain has TRBV27 and TRBJ1-3, with 7 bases identical to TRBD1. Germline V lookup: CDR1 MNHEY, CDR2 SMNVEV (reference sequence). The CDR3 loop spans 18 amino acids. Trimming removed 9 bases from V and 0 bases from J; junction bases left unmatched: 17. Written as DNA, the CDR3 is TGTGCCAGTACCCTAGGGGGCAGCCTATTTCACTCTGGAAACACCATATATTTT. Residues: CASTLGGSLFHSGNTIYF.

This chain uses TRBV7-9 with TRBJ2-1; 7 nucleotides line up with TRBD1. The CDR3 runs to 17 residues. Trimming took 3 bases from V and 0 from J; bases not matched to a gene: 8. Germline CDR1 is SEHNR and CDR2 is FQNEAQ (reference sequence). The CDR3 here is CASSLGFGTASYNEQFF. Here the CDR3 DNA reads TGTGCCAGCAGCTTGGGATTCGGGACAGCCTCCTACAATGAGCAGTTCTTC. Drawing the rest from reference TRBV7-9 and TRBJ2-1, the complete variable domain is DTGVSQNPRHKITKRGQNVTFRCDPISEHNRLYWYRQTLGQGPEFLTYFQNEAQLEKSRLLSDRFSAERPKGSFSTLEIQRTEQGDSAMYLCASSLGFGTASYNEQFFGPGTRLTVL.

V gene TRBV28 combines with J gene TRBJ1-6, with 8 bases lining up with TRBD1. V dropped 6 bases and J dropped 10; count of bases not matched to a gene: 2. Germline V CDR1 and CDR2: MDHEN, SYDVKM. This CDR3 has 12 amino acids. CDR3 amino acids: CASSRQGSPLHF. The CDR3 coding sequence is TGTGCCAGCAGCAGACAGGGGTCACCCCTCCACTTT.

The CDR3 sequence is CASSFQGGSTEAFF. The CDR3 region has the DNA TGTGCCAGCAGTTTTCAGGGAGGGAGCACTGAAGCTTTCTTT. V is TRBV28 and J is TRBJ1-1, with a tentative D call TRBD1 (5 bases). Germline lookup yields CDR1 MDHEN and CDR2 SYDVKM. The V and J ends lost 3 bases and 4 bases respectively, with 12 bases between them. CDR3 length: 14 amino acids.

CDR3 sequence: CASSQATGELFF. In DNA, the CDR3 is TGTGCCAGCAGCCAAGCCACCGGGGAGCTGTTTTTT. This chain connects TRBV4-2 to TRBJ2-2, with D unresolved. The CDR3 runs 12 residues. Per germline, CDR1 LGHNA and CDR2 YNFKEQ. Trimming pared 1 base from V and 4 bases from J, leaving 1 base between.